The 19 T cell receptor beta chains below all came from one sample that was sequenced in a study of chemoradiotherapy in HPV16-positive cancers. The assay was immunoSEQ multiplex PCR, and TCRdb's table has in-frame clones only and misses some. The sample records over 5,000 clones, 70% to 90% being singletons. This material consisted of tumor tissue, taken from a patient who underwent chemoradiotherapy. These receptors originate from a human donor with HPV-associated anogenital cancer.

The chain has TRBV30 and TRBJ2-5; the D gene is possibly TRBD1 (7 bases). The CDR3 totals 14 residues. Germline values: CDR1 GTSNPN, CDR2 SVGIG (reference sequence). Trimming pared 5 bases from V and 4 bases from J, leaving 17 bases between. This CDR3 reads CAWRRGHGGETQYF. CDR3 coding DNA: TGTGCCTGGCGGAGGGGGCATGGGGGAGAGACCCAGTACTTC.

The CDR3 DNA reads as TGTGCCAGCAGCTTAAACCTTCTGGGCACAGATACGCAGTATTTT. Translation gives CASSLNLLGTDTQYF. V is TRBV11-2 and J is TRBJ2-3; D is unclear. The V end was cut by 2 bases, the J end by 1 base, with 10 bases between. CDR1 SGHAT and CDR2 FQNNGV come from the germline V gene. This CDR3 comprises 15 residues.

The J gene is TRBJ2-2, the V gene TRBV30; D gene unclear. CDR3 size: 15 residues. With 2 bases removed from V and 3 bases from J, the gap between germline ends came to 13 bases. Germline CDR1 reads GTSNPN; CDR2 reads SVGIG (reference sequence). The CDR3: CAWSSPSDYTGELFF. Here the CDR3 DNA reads TGTGCCTGGAGTTCCCCCAGCGACTACACCGGGGAGCTGTTTTTT. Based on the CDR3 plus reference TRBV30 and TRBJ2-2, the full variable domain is SQTIHQWPATLVQPVGSPLSLECTVEGTSNPNLYWYRQAAGRGLQLLFYSVGIGQISSEVPQNLSASRPQDRQFILSSKKLLLSDSGFYLCAWSSPSDYTGELFFGEGSRLTVL.

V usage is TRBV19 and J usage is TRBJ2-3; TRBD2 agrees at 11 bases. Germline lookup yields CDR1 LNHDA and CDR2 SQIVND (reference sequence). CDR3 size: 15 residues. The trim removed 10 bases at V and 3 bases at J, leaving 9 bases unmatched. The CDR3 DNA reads TGTGCCACCCAACTAGCGGGAGTGGGTACAGATACGCAGTATTTT. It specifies CATQLAGVGTDTQYF. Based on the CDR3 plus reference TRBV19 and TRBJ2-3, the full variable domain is DGGITQSPKYLFRKEGQNVTLSCEQNLNHDAMYWYRQDPGQGLRLIYYSQIVNDFQKGDIAEGYSVSREKKESFPLTVTSAQKNPTAFYLCATQLAGVGTDTQYFGPGTRLTVL.

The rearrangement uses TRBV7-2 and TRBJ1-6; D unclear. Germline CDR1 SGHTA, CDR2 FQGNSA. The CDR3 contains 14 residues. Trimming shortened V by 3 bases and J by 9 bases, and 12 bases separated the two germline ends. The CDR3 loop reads CASSFRLVGSPLHF. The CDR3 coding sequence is TGTGCCAGCAGCTTCCGGCTTGTCGGTTCACCCCTCCACTTT.

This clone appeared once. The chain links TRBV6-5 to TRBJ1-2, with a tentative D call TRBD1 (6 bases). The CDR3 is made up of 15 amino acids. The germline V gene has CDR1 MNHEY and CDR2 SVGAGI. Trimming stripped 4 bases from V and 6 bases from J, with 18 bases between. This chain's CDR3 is CASSWAGAKRNGYTF. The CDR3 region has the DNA TGTGCCAGCAGTTGGGCAGGGGCCAAGAGGAATGGCTACACCTTC.

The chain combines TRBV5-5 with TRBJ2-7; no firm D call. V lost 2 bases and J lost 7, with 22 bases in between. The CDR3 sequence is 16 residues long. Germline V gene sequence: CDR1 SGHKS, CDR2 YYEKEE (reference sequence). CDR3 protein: CASSFLPPSFEFEQYF. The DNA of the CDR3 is TGTGCCAGCAGCTTCTTGCCCCCCTCCTTCGAGTTTGAGCAGTACTTC. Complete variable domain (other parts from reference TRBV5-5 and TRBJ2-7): DAGVTQSPTHLIKTRGQQVTLRCSPISGHKSVSWYQQVLGQGPQFIFQYYEKEERGRGNFPDRFSARQFPNYSSELNVNALLLGDSALYLCASSFLPPSFEFEQYFGPGTRLTVT.

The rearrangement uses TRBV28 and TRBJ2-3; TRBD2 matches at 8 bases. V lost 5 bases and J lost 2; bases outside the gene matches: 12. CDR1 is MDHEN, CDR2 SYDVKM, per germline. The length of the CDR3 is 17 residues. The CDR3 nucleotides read TGTGCCAGCAGTCCAACCGGAATAGCGGGATACACAGATACGCAGTATTTT. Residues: CASSPTGIAGYTDTQYF.

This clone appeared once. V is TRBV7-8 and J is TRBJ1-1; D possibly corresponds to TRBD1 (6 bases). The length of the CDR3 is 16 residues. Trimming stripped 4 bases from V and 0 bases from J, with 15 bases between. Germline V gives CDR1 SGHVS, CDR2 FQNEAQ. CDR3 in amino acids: CASSSGTLLMNTEAFF. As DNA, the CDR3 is TGTGCCAGCAGCTCCGGGACATTACTTATGAACACTGAAGCTTTCTTT.

The CDR3 region has the DNA TGTGCCAGCAGCGTAGGACTAGCGGACTACAATGAGCAGTTCTTC. As protein: CASSVGLADYNEQFF. The J gene is TRBJ2-1, the V gene TRBV9; 9 nucleotides agree with TRBD2. V lost 0 bases to trimming and J lost 3 bases; unmatched junction nucleotides: 1. Per germline, CDR1 SGDLS and CDR2 YYNGEE. CDR3 size: 15 residues. The entire variable domain, with the rest obtained from reference TRBV9 and TRBJ2-1, is as follows: DSGVTQTPKHLITATGQRVTLRCSPRSGDLSVYWYQQSLDQGLQFLIQYYNGEERAKGNILERFSAQQFPDLHSELNLSSLELGDSALYFCASSVGLADYNEQFFGPGTRLTVL.

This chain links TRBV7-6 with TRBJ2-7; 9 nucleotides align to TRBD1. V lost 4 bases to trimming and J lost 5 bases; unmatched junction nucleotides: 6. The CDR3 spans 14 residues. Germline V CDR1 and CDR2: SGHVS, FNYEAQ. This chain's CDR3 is CASSSGQGSHEQYF. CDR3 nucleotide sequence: TGTGCCAGCAGCTCCGGACAGGGGTCCCACGAGCAGTACTTC.

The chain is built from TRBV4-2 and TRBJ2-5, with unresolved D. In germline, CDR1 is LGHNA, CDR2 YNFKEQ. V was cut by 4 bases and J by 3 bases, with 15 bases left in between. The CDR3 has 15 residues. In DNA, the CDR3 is TGTGCCAGCAGCCCTAAAGACTTTACCGAAGAGACCCAGTACTTC. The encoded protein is CASSPKDFTEETQYF.

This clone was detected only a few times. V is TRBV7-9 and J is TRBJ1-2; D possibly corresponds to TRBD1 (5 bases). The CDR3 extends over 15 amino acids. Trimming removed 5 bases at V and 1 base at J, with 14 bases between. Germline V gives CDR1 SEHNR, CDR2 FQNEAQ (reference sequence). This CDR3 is CASSHSQGDNYGYTF. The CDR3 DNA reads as TGTGCCAGCAGCCATTCACAAGGGGATAACTATGGCTACACCTTC.

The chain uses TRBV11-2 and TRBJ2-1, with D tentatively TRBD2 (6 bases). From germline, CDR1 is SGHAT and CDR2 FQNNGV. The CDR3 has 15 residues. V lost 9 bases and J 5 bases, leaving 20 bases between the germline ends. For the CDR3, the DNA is TGTGCCAGTAGGCTCGGGCGGGAAGGGAACAATGAGCAGTTCTTC. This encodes CASRLGREGNNEQFF.

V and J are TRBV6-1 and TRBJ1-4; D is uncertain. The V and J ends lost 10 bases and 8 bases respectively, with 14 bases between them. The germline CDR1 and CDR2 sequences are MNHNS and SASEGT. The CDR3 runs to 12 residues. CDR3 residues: CATTVGVEKLFF. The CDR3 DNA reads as TGTGCCACCACCGTCGGGGTGGAAAAACTGTTTTTT.

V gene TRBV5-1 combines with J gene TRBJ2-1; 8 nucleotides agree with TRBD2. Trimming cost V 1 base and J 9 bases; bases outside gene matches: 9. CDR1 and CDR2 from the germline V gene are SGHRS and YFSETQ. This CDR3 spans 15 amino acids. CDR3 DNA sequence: TGCGCCAGCAGCTTGAATGAAGCGGGAGTTACTGAGCAGTTCTTC. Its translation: CASSLNEAGVTEQFF.

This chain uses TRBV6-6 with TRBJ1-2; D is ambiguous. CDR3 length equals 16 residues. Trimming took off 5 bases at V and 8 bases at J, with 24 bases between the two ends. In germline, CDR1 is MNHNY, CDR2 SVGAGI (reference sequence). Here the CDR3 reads CASSPPGSPPIEGYTF. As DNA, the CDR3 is TGTGCCAGCAGTCCCCCGGGTTCGCCGCCCATTGAGGGCTACACCTTC.

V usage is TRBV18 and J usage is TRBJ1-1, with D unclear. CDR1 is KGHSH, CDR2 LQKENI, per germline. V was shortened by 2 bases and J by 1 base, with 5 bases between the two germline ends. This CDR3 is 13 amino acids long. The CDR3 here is CASSPSENTEAFF. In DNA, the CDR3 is TGTGCCAGCTCACCATCCGAGAACACTGAAGCTTTCTTT.

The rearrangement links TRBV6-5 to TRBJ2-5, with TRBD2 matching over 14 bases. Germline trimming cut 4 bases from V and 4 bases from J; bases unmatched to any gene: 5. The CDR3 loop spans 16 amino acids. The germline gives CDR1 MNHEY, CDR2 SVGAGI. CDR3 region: CASSSLGLAGAETQYF. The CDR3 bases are TGTGCCAGCAGTTCGTTGGGACTAGCGGGAGCAGAGACCCAGTACTTC.